This record covers a single T cell receptor beta chain. Its antigen is still unknown. Next came a second PCR, run for about 6 to 11 cycles, which used a sample-barcoded 5' primer along with a J-beta primer mix. One entry per CDR3 protein, called by TCRdb with MiXCR from the 5' RACE reads. The sample holds hundreds of thousands of distinct CDR3 sequences, around 43% seen once. This sample is drawn from a study of blood T cells in healthy people across ages. Study-wide background: The template switching approach captured approximately one barcoded beta molecule for every two T cells. General observations from the study: TCR beta diversity, measured per million T cells, fell in a roughly linear way with age. The long-lived group displayed more naive CD4+ cells, plus higher diversity, than the aged donors did.

The CDR3 is 15 residues long. The germline V gene encodes CDR1 SGHTA and CDR2 FQGNSA. Sequenced: blood. The chain has TRBV7-2 and TRBJ2-1, with 7 positions matching TRBD2. The J call may be wrong; the DNA end is better matched by TRBJ2-7. This sequence was found in a man aged 60 to 69 in good health. The chain's CDR3 is CASKSTGGGSYEQYF. CDR3 coding DNA: TGTGCCAGCAAATCGACGGGCGGGGGTTCCTACGAGCAGTACTTC.